This T cell receptor (beta chain) was obtained from a study of OX40 agonist ivuxolimab in advanced cancers. About the research overall: Partial responses were achieved by three patients, of whom one had hepatocellular carcinoma and two had cutaneous melanoma.

Findings of the study overall: Undetermined was the antigen specificity of the expanded peripheral T cells. At 0.1 to 3.0 mg/kg and by week 6, clonal expansion occurred in CD4+ and CD8+ blood T cells.

After removal of 6 bases from V and 5 bases from J, the junction contained 12 bases not matched to a gene. The germline V gene encodes CDR1 MNHEY and CDR2 SMNVEV (reference sequence). CDR3 length: 16 residues. Sequencing used immunoSEQ multiplex PCR; TCRdb keeps in-frame clones, though not all of them. Among over 55,000 clones listed, approximately 90% were seen once. Worth noting for this clone: Its matching antigen is unknown.

The sequence derives from an adult with an advanced solid tumor such as melanoma, head and neck, liver or kidney cancer. Sequenced here: CD4+ or CD8+ T cells sorted from blood, sampled in a trial of the OX40 agonist ivuxolimab. V and J are TRBV27 and TRBJ2-7; 11 nucleotides line up with TRBD1. As DNA, the CDR3 is TGTGCCAGCAGGGAATCACCGGGACAGGGGGAGCACGAGCAGTACTTC. It encodes CASRESPGQGEHEQYF.